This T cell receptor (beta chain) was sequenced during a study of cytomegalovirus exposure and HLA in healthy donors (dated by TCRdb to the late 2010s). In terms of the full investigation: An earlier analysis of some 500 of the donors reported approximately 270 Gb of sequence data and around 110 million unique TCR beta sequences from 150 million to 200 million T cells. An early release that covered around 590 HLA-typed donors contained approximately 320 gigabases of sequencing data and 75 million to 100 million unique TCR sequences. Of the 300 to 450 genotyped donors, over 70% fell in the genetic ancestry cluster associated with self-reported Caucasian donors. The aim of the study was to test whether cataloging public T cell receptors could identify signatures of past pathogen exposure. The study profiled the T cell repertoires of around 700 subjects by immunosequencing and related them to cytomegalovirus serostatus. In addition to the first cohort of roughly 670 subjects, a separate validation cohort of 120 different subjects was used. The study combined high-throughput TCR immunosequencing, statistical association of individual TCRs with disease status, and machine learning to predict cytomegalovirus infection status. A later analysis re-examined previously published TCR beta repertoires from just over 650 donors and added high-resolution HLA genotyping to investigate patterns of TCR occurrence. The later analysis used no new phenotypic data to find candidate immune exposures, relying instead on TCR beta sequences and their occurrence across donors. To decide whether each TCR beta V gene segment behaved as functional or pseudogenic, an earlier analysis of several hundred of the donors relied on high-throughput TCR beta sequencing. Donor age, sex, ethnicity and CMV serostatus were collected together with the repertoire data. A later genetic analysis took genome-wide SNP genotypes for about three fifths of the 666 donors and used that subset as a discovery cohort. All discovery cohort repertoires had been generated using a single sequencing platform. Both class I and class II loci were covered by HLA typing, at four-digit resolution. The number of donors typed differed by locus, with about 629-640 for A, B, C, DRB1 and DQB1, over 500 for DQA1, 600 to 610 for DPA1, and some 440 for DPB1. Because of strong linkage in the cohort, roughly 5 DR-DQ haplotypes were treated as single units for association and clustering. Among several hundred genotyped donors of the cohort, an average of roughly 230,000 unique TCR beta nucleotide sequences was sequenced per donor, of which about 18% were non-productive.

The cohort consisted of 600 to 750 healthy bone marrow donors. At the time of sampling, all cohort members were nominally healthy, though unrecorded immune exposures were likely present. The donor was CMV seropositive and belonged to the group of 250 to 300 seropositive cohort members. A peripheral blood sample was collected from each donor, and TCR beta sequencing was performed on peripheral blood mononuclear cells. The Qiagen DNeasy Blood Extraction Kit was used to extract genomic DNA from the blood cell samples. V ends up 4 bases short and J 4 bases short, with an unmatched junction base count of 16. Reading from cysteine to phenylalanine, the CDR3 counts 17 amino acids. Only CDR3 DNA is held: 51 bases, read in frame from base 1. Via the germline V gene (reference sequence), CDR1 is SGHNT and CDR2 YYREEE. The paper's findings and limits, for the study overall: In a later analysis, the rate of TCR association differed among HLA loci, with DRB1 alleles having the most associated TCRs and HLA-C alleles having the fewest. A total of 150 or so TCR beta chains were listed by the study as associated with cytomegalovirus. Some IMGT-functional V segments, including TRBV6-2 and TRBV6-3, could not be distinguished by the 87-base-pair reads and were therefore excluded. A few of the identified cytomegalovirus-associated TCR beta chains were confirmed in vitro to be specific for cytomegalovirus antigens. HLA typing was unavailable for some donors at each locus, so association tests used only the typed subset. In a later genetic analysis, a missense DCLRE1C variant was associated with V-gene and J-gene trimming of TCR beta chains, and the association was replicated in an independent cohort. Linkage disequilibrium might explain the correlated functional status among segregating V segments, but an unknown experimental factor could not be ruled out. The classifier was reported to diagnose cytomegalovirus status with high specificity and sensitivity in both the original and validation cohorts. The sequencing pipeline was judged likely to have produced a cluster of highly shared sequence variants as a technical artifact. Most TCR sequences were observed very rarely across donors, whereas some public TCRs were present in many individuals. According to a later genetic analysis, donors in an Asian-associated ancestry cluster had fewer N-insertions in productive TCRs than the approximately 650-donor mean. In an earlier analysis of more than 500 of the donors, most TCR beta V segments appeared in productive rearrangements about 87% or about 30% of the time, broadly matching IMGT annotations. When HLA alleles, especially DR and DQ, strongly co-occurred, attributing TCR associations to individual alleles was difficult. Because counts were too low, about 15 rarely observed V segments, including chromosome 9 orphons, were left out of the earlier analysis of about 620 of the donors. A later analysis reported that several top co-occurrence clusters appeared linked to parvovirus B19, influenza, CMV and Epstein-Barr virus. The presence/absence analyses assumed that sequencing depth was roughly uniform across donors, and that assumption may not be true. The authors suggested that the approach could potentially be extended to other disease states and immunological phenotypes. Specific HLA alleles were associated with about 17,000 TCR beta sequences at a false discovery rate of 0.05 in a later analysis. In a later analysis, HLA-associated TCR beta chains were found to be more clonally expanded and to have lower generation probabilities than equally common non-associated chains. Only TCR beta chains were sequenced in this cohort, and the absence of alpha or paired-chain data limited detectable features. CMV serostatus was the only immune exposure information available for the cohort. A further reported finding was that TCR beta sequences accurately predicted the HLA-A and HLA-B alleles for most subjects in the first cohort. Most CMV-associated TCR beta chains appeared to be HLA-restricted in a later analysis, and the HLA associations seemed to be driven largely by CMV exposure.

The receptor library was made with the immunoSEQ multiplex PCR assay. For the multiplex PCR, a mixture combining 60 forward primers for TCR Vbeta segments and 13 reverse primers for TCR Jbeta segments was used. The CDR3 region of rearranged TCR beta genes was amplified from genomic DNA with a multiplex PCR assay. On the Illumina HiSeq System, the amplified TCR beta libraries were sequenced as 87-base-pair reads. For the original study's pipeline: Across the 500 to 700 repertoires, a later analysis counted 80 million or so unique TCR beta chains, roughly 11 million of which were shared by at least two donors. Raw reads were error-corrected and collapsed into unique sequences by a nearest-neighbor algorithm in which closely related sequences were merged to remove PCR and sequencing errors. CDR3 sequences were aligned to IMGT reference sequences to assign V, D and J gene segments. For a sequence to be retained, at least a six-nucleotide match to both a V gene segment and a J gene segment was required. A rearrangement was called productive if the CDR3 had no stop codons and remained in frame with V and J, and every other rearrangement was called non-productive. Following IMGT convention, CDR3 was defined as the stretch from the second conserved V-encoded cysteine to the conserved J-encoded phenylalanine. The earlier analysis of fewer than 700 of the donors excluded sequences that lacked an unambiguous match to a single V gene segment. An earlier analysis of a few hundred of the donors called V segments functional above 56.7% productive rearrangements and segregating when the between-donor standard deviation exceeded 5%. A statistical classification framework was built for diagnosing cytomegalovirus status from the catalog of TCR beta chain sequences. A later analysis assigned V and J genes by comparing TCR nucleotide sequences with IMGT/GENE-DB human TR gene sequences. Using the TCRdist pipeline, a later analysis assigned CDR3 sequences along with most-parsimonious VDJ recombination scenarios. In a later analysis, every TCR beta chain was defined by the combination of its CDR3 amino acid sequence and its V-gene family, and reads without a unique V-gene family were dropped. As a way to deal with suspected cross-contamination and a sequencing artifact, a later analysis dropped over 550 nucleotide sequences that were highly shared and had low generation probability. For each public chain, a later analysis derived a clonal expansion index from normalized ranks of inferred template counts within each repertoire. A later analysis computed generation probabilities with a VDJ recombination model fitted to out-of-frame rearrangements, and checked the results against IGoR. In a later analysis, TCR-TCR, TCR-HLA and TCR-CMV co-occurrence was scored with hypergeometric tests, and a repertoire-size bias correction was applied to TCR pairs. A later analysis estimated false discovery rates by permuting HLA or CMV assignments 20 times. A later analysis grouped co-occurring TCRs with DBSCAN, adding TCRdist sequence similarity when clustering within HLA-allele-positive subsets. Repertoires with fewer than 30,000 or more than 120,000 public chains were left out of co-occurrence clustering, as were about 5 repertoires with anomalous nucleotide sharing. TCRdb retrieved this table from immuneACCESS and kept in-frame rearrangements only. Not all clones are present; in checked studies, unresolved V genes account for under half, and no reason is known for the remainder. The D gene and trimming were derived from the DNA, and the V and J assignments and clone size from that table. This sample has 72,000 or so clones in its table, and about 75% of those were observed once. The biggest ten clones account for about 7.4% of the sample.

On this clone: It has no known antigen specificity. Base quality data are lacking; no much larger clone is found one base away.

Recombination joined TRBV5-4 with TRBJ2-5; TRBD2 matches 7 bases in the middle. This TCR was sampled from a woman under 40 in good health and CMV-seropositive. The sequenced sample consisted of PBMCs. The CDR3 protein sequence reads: CASSIRFGGRGSETQYF. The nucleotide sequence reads TGTGCCAGCAGCATCAGGTTTGGCGGGAGAGGATCAGAGACCCAGTACTTC.